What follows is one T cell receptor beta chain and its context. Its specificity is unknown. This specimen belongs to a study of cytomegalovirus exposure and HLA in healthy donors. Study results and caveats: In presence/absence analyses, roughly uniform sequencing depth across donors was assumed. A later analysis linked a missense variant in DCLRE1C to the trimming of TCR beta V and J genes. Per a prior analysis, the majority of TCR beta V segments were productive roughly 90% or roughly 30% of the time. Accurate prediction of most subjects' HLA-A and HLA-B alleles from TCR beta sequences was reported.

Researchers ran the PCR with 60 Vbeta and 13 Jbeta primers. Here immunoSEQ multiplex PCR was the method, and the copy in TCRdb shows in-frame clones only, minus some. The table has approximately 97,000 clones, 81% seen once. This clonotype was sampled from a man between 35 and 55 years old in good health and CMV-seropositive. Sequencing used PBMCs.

CDR3 amino acids: CASSEEPYEQYF. CDR3 bases: TGTGCCAGCAGTGAGGAGCCCTACGAGCAGTACTTC. The V and J genes are TRBV2 and TRBJ2-7; no firm D call. V was clipped by 3 bases and J by 2 bases, with 5 bases between them. The germline gives CDR1 SNHLY, CDR2 FYNNEI. The length of the CDR3 is 12 residues.